These 21 T cell receptor beta chains came from one sample sequenced in a study of regulatory T cells in long-lasting Graves disease. Library construction for TCR beta used iRepertoire HTBI primers and Arm-PCR of CDR3 regions. TCRdb analysed the multiplex PCR reads with MiXCR anew, one entry per CDR3 protein. The sample yields 510,000 or so distinct CDR3 sequences, around 12% seen once. Time point specified: newly diagnosed GD, antithyroid drugs for less than 3 months. RNA extracted from PBMCs served as the sequencing template. The sample also formed part of further work on T cells in Graves' hyperthyroidism and ophthalmopathy.

Source: peripheral blood mononuclear cells (PBMCs), taken at new diagnosis, from a patient treated with antithyroid drugs. The receptors shown here come from a woman aged 30 to 39 with Graves disease.

In this sample, this clonotype turned up a few times. The genes are TRBV19 and TRBJ2-1; TRBD2 agrees at 7 bases. J lost 0 bases, V lost 3 bases, and 8 bases had no gene match. The V gene's germline CDR1 is LNHDA and CDR2 SQIVND (reference sequence). The CDR3 loop spans 17 amino acids. CDR3 DNA: TGTGCCAGTAGTATTTGGGCTAGCGGCAGCTCCTACAATGAGCAGTTCTTC. The encoded protein is CASSIWASGSSYNEQFF.

A remark on this clonotype: The final CDR3 position lacks the conserved phenylalanine or tryptophan, pointing to a likely read error. This chain links TRBV20-1 with TRBJ2-2; D gene ambiguous. The germline gives CDR1 DFQATT, CDR2 SNEGSKA (reference sequence). CDR3 length: 13 residues. V was cut by 1 base and J by 6 bases, with 9 bases left in between. CDR3 coding DNA: TGCAGTGCTAGAGGGTGGAAGCCCGGGGAGCTGTTTTTA. Protein product: CSARGWKPGELFL.

This clonotype was seen repeatedly, ten times or more. The chain couples TRBV28 to TRBJ2-7, with a weak D call TRBD1 (5 bases). The CDR3 covers 16 residues. Per germline, CDR1 MDHEN and CDR2 SYDVKM. V lost 4 bases, J lost 2 bases, and 18 bases lay in between. The CDR3 protein is CASSSVGQGKPYEQYF. CDR3 DNA sequence: TGTGCCAGCAGTTCAGTCGGGCAGGGTAAACCCTACGAGCAGTACTTC.

This clonotype was detected many times. J is TRBJ1-4 and V is TRBV7-2, with a weak D call TRBD1 (5 bases). From germline, CDR1 is SGHTA and CDR2 FQGNSA. This CDR3 comprises 13 residues. Trimming left V 5 bases short and J 7 bases short, with 11 bases between. CDR3 in DNA: TGTGCCAGCAGCCCAGGAGGGGTTGAAAAACTGTTTTTT. Protein sequence: CASSPGGVEKLFF.

A few counts support this clonotype. The CDR3: CASRTQGGGEQYF. The CDR3 nucleotides are TGTGCCAGCAGGACCCAGGGTGGAGGCGAGCAGTACTTC. The chain joins TRBV6-1 to TRBJ2-7; D may match TRBD1 or TRBD2 (5 bases each). CDR1 and CDR2 (germline): MNHNS, SASEGT. V was pared by 6 bases and J by 6 bases, with 15 bases between. The CDR3 is 13 amino acids.

This clonotype appeared many times. The genes are TRBV7-9 and TRBJ2-7, with D tentatively TRBD1 or TRBD2 (5 bases each). Germline CDR1 is SEHNR and CDR2 is FQNEAQ (reference sequence). Trimming stripped 4 bases from V and 6 bases from J, with 19 bases between. This CDR3 has 15 amino acids. CDR3 coding DNA: TGTGCCAGCAGCTCGACCCGATGGACCGGGGCCGAGCAGTACTTC. This gives the protein CASSSTRWTGAEQYF. The variable domain in full, completed from reference TRBV7-9 and TRBJ2-7, reads DTGVSQNPRHKITKRGQNVTFRCDPISEHNRLYWYRQTLGQGPEFLTYFQNEAQLEKSRLLSDRFSAERPKGSFSTLEIQRTEQGDSAMYLCASSSTRWTGAEQYFGPGTRLTVT.

This clonotype has at least ten counts. V is TRBV4-1 and J is TRBJ2-5, with D tentatively TRBD2 (6 bases). Trimming removed 3 bases at V and 2 bases at J, with 22 bases between. Germline V gene sequence: CDR1 MGHRA, CDR2 YSYEKL. This CDR3 contains 18 residues. The CDR3 here is CASSHPRRGSRPQETQYF. CDR3 in DNA: TGCGCCAGCAGCCACCCCCGGCGGGGCTCCCGGCCGCAAGAGACCCAGTACTTC.

This clonotype was observed many times. The V and J genes are TRBV7-9 and TRBJ2-1; TRBD2 agrees at 7 bases. The V gene end was trimmed by 3 bases and the J gene end by 9 bases; junction bases not matched to a gene: 8. The CDR3 is 14 residues long. Germline V CDR1 and CDR2: SEHNR, FQNEAQ (reference sequence). DNA for the CDR3: TGTGCCAGCAGCTTTTTTAGCGGGCATGTTGAGCAGTTCTTC. It codes for CASSFFSGHVEQFF.

This clonotype was observed many times. V gene TRBV11-2 combines with J gene TRBJ2-3; D gene uncertain. Trimming removed 0 bases from V and 10 bases from J, with 14 bases in between. The CDR3 totals 14 residues. Germline V gene lookup returns CDR1 SGHAT and CDR2 FQNNGV. The CDR3: CASSLDGTGGAQYF. The CDR3 nucleotides read TGTGCCAGCAGCTTAGATGGTACGGGCGGTGCGCAGTATTTT.

This clonotype occurred many times. The V gene is TRBV7-9, the J gene TRBJ2-5; TRBD2 is a possible D gene (7 bases). The ends were cut back, 4 bases at V and 5 bases at J, with 20 bases in the middle. Germline assignment: CDR1 SEHNR and CDR2 FQNEAQ (reference sequence). This CDR3 is 16 amino acids long. The CDR3 protein is CASSWGPPGGAETQYF. The CDR3 coding sequence is TGTGCCAGCAGCTGGGGGCCTCCGGGAGGAGCTGAGACCCAGTACTTC.

The table lists this clonotype with a few counts. V is TRBV5-1 and J is TRBJ2-6; D gene uncertain. V was shortened by 4 bases and J by 4 bases, with 15 bases between the two germline ends. This CDR3 is 16 amino acids long. CDR1 and CDR2 from the germline V gene are SGHRS and YFSETQ. As DNA, the CDR3 is TGCGCCAGCAGCAGGGCCATTCTCTCCGGGGCCAACGTCCTGACTTTC. Translation gives CASSRAILSGANVLTF.

This clonotype occurred many times. V gene TRBV27 combines with J gene TRBJ1-6; the match to TRBD1 covers 10 bases. V lost 6 bases, J lost 4 bases, and 6 bases stayed unmatched. The V gene's germline CDR1 is MNHEY and CDR2 SMNVEV (reference sequence). This CDR3 has 16 residues. In DNA, the CDR3 is TGTGCCAGCAGGGGGACAGGGGCGCCTTATAATTCACCCCTCCACTTT. Translating gives CASRGTGAPYNSPLHF.

This clonotype came up a few times. The rearrangement joins TRBV5-1 to TRBJ1-3; D is possibly TRBD1 (6 bases). This CDR3 contains 14 residues. Looked up from germline, CDR1 is SGHRS and CDR2 is YFSETQ. Trimming cost V 4 bases and J 0 bases, with 8 bases left between them. As DNA, the CDR3 is TGCGCCAGCAGCGGGGACACCTCTGGAAACACCATATATTTT. Translated, it gives CASSGDTSGNTIYF.

This clonotype was counted many times. The chain employs TRBV11-3 and TRBJ2-1, with a possible D match to TRBD1 (5 bases). With 4 bases removed from V and 6 bases from J, the gap between germline ends came to 13 bases. Germline values: CDR1 SGHNT, CDR2 YENEEA. The CDR3 sequence is 14 residues long. The CDR3: CASSSIDQGNEQFF. CDR3 nucleotide sequence: TGTGCCAGCAGCTCAATTGACCAGGGCAATGAGCAGTTCTTC.

CDR3 residues: CASSSRDRGFQPQHF. DNA for the CDR3: TGTGCCAGTAGTAGCCGGGACAGGGGTTTTCAGCCCCAGCATTTT. The chain uses TRBV19 and TRBJ1-5; 10 nucleotides align to TRBD1. This CDR3 region has 15 residues. Per germline, CDR1 LNHDA and CDR2 SQIVND (reference sequence). The ends lost 4 bases at V and 6 bases at J; junction bases unmatched: 6.

This clonotype was counted only a few times. This may arise from a read error, as a much more abundant clone is one base away. The chain employs TRBV28 and TRBJ1-4; 8 bases line up with TRBD1. The CDR3 contains 15 residues. Germline CDR1 and CDR2: MDHEN and SYDVKM. CDR3 amino acids: CASSLPQGANGKLFF. For the CDR3, the DNA is TGTGCCAGCAGTCTCCCCCAGGGGGCAAATGGAAAACTGTTTTTT.

This clonotype occurred many times. This rearrangement joins TRBV28 to TRBJ2-2, with a possible D match to TRBD2 (5 bases). This CDR3 spans 13 amino acids. Germline V CDR1 and CDR2: MDHEN, SYDVKM. The V gene lost 6 bases and the J gene lost 5 bases, with 10 bases spanning the gap. This CDR3 is CASRPGFTGELFF. CDR3 coding DNA: TGTGCCAGCAGGCCGGGATTTACCGGGGAGCTGTTTTTT.

This clonotype was recorded once. Being one base from a much bigger clone, this may be a read error. The J gene is TRBJ2-7, the V gene TRBV6-1; 10 bases are shared with TRBD2. The CDR3 contains 14 residues. Germline assignment: CDR1 MNHNS and CDR2 SASEGT. DNA for the CDR3: TGTGTCAGCGGCGTAGCGGGAGGTTCCTACGAGCAGTACTTC. Amino acids: CVSGVAGGSYEQYF.

On this clonotype itself: A read error is possible here, since a much larger clone lies one base away. The chain combines TRBV6-2 or TRBV6-3 with TRBJ1-2; 7 bases agree with TRBD1. The CDR3 spans 13 residues. Germline V CDR1 and CDR2: MNHEY, SVGEGT. Unmatched junction bases numbered 5, after V lost 6 bases and J lost 4 bases. CDR3 sequence: CASSGTDSYGYTF. The DNA of the CDR3 is TGTGCCAGCAGCGGGACAGATTCCTATGGCTACACCTTC.

This clonotype was seen repeatedly, ten times or more. The V gene is TRBV28, the J gene TRBJ2-6, with D perhaps TRBD2 (6 bases). CDR1 and CDR2 (germline): MDHEN, SYDVKM. Trimming stripped 6 bases from V and 1 base from J, with 25 bases between. The CDR3 sequence is 20 residues long. In DNA form, the CDR3 reads TGTGCCAGCAGAGGAAGAGGGTGGAGGGGCCGACAATCTGGGGCCAACGTCCTGACTTTC. Residues: CASRGRGWRGRQSGANVLTF.

The rearrangement joins TRBV3-1 to TRBJ2-1, with 9 nucleotides matching TRBD2. The CDR3 extends over 18 amino acids. CDR1 and CDR2 from the germline V gene are LGHDT and YNNKEL (reference sequence). With V trimmed by 0 bases and J by 2 bases, 8 bases remained unmatched. The DNA for the CDR3 is TGTGCCAGCAGCCAAGATCCGAGCGGGAGGACTCCCTACAATGAGCAGTTCTTC. It codes for CASSQDPSGRTPYNEQFF.